The T cell receptor beta chain described here comes from a study of T cell responses to AZD1222 COVID-19 vaccine. Regarding the study as a whole: The repertoires were collected only after the peak T cell response. Among AZD1222 vaccinees, only 5 to 7 were seropositive at baseline.

The protocol was immunoSEQ multiplex PCR, while the TCRdb copy is restricted to in-frame clones and leaves out a portion. The table shows under 130,000 clones, with around 94% occurring only once. Germline assignment: CDR1 MNHEY and CDR2 SVGAGI. The CDR3 totals 13 residues. Trimming pared 7 bases from V and 8 bases from J, leaving 17 bases between. In the case of this clone: Its antigen is currently unknown.

The chain couples TRBV6-5 to TRBJ1-1; D is possibly TRBD1 (6 bases). Material: peripheral blood, obtained on day 0 of AZD1222 vaccination. The origin of this receptor is an adult in good health. CDR3 bases: TGTGCCAGCACCCTAGGGGGGGCCACCGAAGCTTTCTTT. This codes for CASTLGGATEAFF.